This T cell receptor (beta chain) was recorded in a study of blood T cell repertoires in COVID-19. Study-wide background: Sites in the United States, Italy and Spain provided acute and convalescent COVID-19 samples. PBMCs, B-cell-depleted T cells, or T cells provided the cDNA or gDNA that made up the material.

V lost 6 bases to trimming and J lost 6 bases; unmatched junction nucleotides: 7. The germline CDR1 and CDR2 sequences are SQVTM and ANQGSEA. CDR3 length: 13 amino acids. This clone has just one count. Clones were read by immunoSEQ multiplex PCR, and TCRdb kept only the in-frame ones, dropping some. The sample has under 150,000 clones; approximately 80% are singletons. The sequence derives from a middle-aged man with active or convalescent COVID-19. This chain links TRBV29-1 with TRBJ2-7; TRBD1 agrees at 11 bases. The sample taken for sequencing was peripheral blood. The CDR3 loop reads CSVRRDRGGEQYF. The CDR3 region has the DNA TGCAGCGTACGCCGGGACAGGGGGGGCGAGCAGTACTTC.